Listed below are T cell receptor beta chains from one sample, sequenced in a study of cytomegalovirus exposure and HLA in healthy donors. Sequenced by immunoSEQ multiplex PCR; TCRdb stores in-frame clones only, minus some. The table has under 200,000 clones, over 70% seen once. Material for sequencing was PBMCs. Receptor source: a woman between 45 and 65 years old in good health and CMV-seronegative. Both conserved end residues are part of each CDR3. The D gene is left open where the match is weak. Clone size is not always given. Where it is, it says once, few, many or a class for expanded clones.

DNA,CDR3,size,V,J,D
TGTGCCAGCACTTACTCAGGGGGAACAACTAATGAAAAACTGTTTTTT,CASTYSGGTTNEKLFF,NA,TRBV6-5,TRBJ1-4,TRBD1
TGTGCCAGCAGTTTATCCAGAAACGGACAGAGCAACATTCAGTACTTC,CASSLSRNGQSNIQYF,NA,TRBV28,TRBJ2-4,NA
TGTGCCAGCTCACCACCCGGAGAGTTAGCTAACTATGGCTACACCTTC,CASSPPGELANYGYTF,NA,TRBV18,TRBJ1-2,NA
TGCGCCAGCAGTGATCGGGGACAGGGTATGAATGAGCAGTTCTTC,CASSDRGQGMNEQFF,once,TRBV10-2,TRBJ2-1,TRBD1
TGTGCCAGCAGCTATCGACAGGGGTATGTGTACGAGCAGTACTTC,CASSYRQGYVYEQYF,NA,TRBV5-6,TRBJ2-7,TRBD1
TGTGCCAGCTCACCAAAAAATACCAGGGATCGAAACTCTGGGGCCAACGTCCTGACTTTC,CASSPKNTRDRNSGANVLTF,NA,TRBV18,TRBJ2-6,NA
TGTGCCAGCAGCCAAGGGACTAGCGGGGGGGCAGAGACCCAGTACTTC,CASSQGTSGGAETQYF,NA,TRBV4-2,TRBJ2-5,TRBD2
TGCGCCAGCAGCCTAAGTGGGGCGAGAGATACGCAGTATTTT,CASSLSGARDTQYF,NA,TRBV4-1,TRBJ2-3,NA
TGTGCCAGCAGCCGACAGGGAGAGGCGACCCAGTACTTC,CASSRQGEATQYF,few,TRBV9,TRBJ2-5,TRBD1
TGTGCCAGCAGTTTTCTACTAGCGGTGACCGGGGAGCTGTTTTTT,CASSFLLAVTGELFF,NA,TRBV28,TRBJ2-2,TRBD2
TGTGCCAGCAGCTTCGGGGGCGGGGGGTTGAATGAGCAGTTCTTC,CASSFGGGGLNEQFF,NA,TRBV5-4,TRBJ2-1,TRBD2
TGCGCCAGCAGCTTGGGGGACAGGGTCTACGAGCAGTACTTC,CASSLGDRVYEQYF,NA,TRBV5-1,TRBJ2-7,TRBD1